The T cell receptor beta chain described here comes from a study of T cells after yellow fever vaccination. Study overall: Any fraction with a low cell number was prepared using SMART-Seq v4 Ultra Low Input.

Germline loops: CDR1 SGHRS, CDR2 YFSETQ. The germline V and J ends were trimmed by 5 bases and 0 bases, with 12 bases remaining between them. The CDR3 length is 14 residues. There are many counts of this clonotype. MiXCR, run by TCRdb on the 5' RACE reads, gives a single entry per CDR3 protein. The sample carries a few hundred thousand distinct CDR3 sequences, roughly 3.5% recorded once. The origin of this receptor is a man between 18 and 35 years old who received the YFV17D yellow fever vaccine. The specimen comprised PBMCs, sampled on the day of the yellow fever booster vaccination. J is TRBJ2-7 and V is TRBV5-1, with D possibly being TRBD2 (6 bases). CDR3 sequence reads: CASRGTGVSYEQYF. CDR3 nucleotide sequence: TGCGCCAGCAGGGGAACGGGGGTCTCCTACGAGCAGTACTTC.